This T cell receptor (beta chain) was obtained from a study of shared clonotypes between healthy human individuals. V lost 0 bases and J lost 0; bases outside the gene matches: 1. Germline values: CDR1 SQVTM, CDR2 ANQGSEA. This CDR3 contains 14 residues. A deep-level run was used for the assay. In the original analysis: ImmunoSEQ output lacked quality scores and full-length reads, limiting matched filtering. Measured with immunoSEQ multiplex PCR; TCRdb has only the in-frame clones, and not every one. The DNA was the basis for D and trimming; V, J and clone size are from that table. The data contain hundreds of thousands of clones, roughly 98% of them singletons. Terminally differentiated effector memory CD45RA+ cells were excluded by CCR7 positive selection of CD45RO-negative cells.

This receptor was taken from a man aged 25-45 years in good health. What was sequenced was naive CD8+ T cells sorted from blood. The chain links TRBV29-1 to TRBJ2-7; 8 bases are a match to TRBD2. As DNA, the CDR3 is TGCAGCGTTGAAGAGACTAGCGACTCCTACGAGCAGTACTTC. Encoded protein: CSVEETSDSYEQYF.